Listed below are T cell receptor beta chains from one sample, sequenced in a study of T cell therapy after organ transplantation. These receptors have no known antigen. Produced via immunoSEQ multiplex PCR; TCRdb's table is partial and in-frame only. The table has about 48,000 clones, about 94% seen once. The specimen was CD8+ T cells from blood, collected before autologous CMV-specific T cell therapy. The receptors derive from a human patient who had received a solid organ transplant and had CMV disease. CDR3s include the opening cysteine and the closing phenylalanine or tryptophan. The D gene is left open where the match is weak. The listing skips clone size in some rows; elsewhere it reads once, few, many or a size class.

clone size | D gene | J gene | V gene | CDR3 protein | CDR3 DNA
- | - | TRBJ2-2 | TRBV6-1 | CASRQDTNTGELFF | TGTGCCAGCAGGCAGGACACGAACACCGGGGAGCTGTTTTTT
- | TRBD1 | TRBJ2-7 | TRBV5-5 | CASSPGTGGYEQYF | TGTGCCAGCAGCCCCGGGACAGGTGGCTACGAGCAGTACTTC
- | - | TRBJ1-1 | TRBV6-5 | CASSYGGTEAFF | TGTGCCAGCAGTTATGGGGGCACCGAAGCTTTCTTT
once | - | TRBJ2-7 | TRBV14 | CASSQQPGATYF | TGTGCCAGCAGCCAGCAGCCGGGTGCAACGTACTTC
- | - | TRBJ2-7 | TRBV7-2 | CASSSGRDKQYF | TGTGCCAGCAGCTCCGGCCGTGATAAGCAGTACTTC
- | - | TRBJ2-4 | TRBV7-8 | CASSFWGRAKNIQYF | TGTGCCAGCAGCTTCTGGGGTAGAGCCAAAAACATTCAGTACTTC
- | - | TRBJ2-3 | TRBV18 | CASSPHGGSTDTQYF | TGTGCCAGCTCACCCCACGGGGGTAGCACAGATACGCAGTATTTT
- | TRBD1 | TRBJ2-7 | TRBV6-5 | CASSYAGTASYEQYF | TGTGCCAGCAGTTATGCCGGGACAGCCTCCTACGAGCAGTACTTC
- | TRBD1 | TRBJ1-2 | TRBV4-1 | CASSQEGQGAGGYTF | TGCGCCAGCAGCCAAGAGGGACAGGGGGCAGGCGGCTACACCTTC
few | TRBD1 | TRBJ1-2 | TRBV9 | CASSVTGGSHYGYTF | TGTGCCAGCAGCGTGACAGGGGGCTCCCATTATGGCTACACCTTC
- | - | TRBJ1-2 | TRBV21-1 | CASSLGGNYYGYTF | TGTGCCAGCAGCTTGGGGGGGAATTACTATGGCTACACCTTC
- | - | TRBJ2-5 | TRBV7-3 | CASSPQWGAGETQYF | TGTGCCAGCAGCCCCCAATGGGGAGCCGGGGAGACCCAGTACTTC
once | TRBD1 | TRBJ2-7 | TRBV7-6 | CASSGGTGGGGRSYEQYF | TGTGCCAGCAGTGGCGGGACAGGGGGCGGGGGTCGATCCTACGAGCAGTACTTC
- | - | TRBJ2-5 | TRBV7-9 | CASSLTPPETQYF | TGTGCCAGCAGCTTAACCCCGCCGGAGACCCAGTACTTC
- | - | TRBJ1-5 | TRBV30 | CAWSVPRREPRQPQHF | TGTGCCTGGAGTGTACCCCGCAGGGAACCAAGACAGCCCCAGCATTTT
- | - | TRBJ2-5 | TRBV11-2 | CASSPGTAPQYF | TGTGCCAGCAGCCCCGGGACGGCTCCCCAGTACTTC
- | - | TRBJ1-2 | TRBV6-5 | CASSYSFGGIDGYTF | TGTGCCAGCAGTTACTCTTTCGGAGGTATTGATGGCTACACCTTC
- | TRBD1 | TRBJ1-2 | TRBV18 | CASSRTGQGYTF | TGTGCCAGCTCCAGGACAGGGCAGGGCTACACCTTC
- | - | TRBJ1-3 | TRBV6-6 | CASSYSMGDTIYF | TGTGCCAGCAGTTACTCGATGGGGGACACCATATATTTT
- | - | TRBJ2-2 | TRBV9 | CASSVWDTNTGELFF | TGTGCCAGCAGCGTATGGGACACGAACACCGGGGAGCTGTTTTTT
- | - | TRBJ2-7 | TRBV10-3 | CAISERGGGDEQYF | TGTGCCATCAGTGAAAGGGGGGGTGGCGACGAGCAGTACTTC
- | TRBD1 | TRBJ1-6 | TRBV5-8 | CASSLSFRDREFNSPLHF | TGTGCCAGCAGCCTTTCTTTCCGGGACAGGGAGTTTAATTCACCCCTCCACTTT
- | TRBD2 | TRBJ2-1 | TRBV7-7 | CASSFGRESEQFF | TGTGCTAGCAGCTTCGGGCGGGAGAGCGAGCAGTTCTTC
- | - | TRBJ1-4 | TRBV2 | CASSEAPLTTNEKLFF | TGTGCCAGCAGTGAAGCCCCACTTACAACTAATGAAAAACTGTTTTTT
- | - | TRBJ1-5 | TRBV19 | CASSIGYRGNQPQHF | TGTGCCAGTAGTATAGGATACAGAGGAAATCAGCCCCAGCATTTT
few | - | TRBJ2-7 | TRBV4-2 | CASSHLTGDSYEQYF | TGTGCCAGCAGCCATTTAACGGGGGACTCCTACGAGCAGTACTTC
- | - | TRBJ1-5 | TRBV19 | CASTGLWGSNQPQHF | TGTGCCAGTACTGGATTGTGGGGATCCAATCAGCCCCAGCATTTT
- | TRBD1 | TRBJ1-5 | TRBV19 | CASSWTGETDNQPQHF | TGTGCCAGTAGTTGGACAGGGGAAACTGACAATCAGCCCCAGCATTTT
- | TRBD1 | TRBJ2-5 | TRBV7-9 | CASSFSGQGAQETQYF | TGTGCCAGCAGCTTCTCCGGACAGGGGGCCCAAGAGACCCAGTACTTC
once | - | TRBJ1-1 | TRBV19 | CASSIDLLNTEAFF | TGTGCCAGTAGTATAGATCTCCTGAACACTGAAGCTTTCTTT
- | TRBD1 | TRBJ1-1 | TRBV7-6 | CASSYHPPDRGLNTEAFF | TGTGCCAGCAGCTACCACCCGCCGGACAGGGGCTTGAACACTGAAGCTTTCTTT
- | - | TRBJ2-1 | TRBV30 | CAWGTATTYNEQFF | TGTGCCTGGGGGACCGCTACCACCTACAATGAGCAGTTCTTC
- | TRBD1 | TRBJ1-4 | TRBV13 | CASSREATGGAGEKLFF | TGTGCCAGCAGCCGCGAAGCCACAGGGGGCGCGGGTGAAAAACTGTTTTTT
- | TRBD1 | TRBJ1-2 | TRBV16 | CASSQSEPGQGWFDGYTF | TGTGCCAGCAGCCAATCGGAACCGGGACAGGGGTGGTTCGATGGCTACACCTTC
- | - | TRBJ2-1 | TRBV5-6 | CASSSQGNEQFF | TGTGCCAGCAGCTCACAGGGCAATGAGCAGTTCTTC
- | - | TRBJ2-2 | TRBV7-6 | CASSPDRNTGELFF | TGTGCCAGCAGCCCGGACAGGAACACCGGGGAGCTGTTTTTT
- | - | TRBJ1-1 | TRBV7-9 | CASSFGRNTEAFF | TGTGCCAGCAGTTTCGGCCGTAACACTGAAGCTTTCTTT
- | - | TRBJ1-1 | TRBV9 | CASSDQGAEAFF | TGTGCCAGCAGCGATCAGGGCGCTGAAGCTTTCTTT
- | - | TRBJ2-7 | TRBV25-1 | CASSPTLEPYEQYF | TGTGCCAGCAGTCCTACCCTCGAGCCCTACGAGCAGTACTTC
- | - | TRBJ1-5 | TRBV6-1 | CASSEVRRFQPQHF | TGTGCCAGCAGTGAAGTCCGGCGTTTTCAGCCCCAGCATTTT
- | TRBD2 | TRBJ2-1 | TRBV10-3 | CAIRTGTSGSHRSDEQFF | TGTGCCATCAGGACCGGGACTAGCGGGAGCCATAGGAGCGATGAGCAGTTCTTC
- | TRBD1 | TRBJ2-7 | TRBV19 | CASSMTGMYEQYF | TGTGCCAGTAGTATGACAGGGATGTACGAGCAGTACTTC
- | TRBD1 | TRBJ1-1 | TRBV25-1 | CASSEFGQGRGTEAFF | TGTGCCAGCAGTGAATTCGGACAGGGTAGAGGGACTGAAGCTTTCTTT
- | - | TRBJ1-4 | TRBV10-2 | CASSETGYNEKLFF | TGCGCCAGCAGTGAGACAGGTTATAATGAAAAACTGTTTTTT
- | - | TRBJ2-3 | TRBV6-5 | CASRPGIRDTQYF | TGTGCCAGCAGACCCGGCATCCGGGATACGCAGTATTTT
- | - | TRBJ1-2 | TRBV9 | CASSVGGGVFGYTF | TGTGCCAGCAGCGTCGGGGGCGGAGTGTTTGGCTACACCTTC
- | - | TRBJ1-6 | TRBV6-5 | CASSHRHNSPLHF | TGTGCCAGCAGTCACCGACATAATTCACCCCTCCACTTT
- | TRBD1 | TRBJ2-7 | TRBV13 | CASSLGQGAYEQYF | TGTGCCAGCAGCTTAGGACAGGGGGCTTACGAGCAGTACTTC
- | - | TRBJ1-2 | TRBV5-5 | CASSLGDFNYGYTF | TGTGCCAGCAGCTTGGGGGACTTCAACTATGGCTACACCTTC
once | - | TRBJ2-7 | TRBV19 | CASSIGPGAYEQYF | TGTGCCAGTAGTATAGGTCCTGGGGCCTACGAGCAGTACTTC
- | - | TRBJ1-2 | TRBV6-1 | CASIAGRNYGYTF | TGTGCCAGCATTGCAGGGAGAAACTATGGCTACACCTTC
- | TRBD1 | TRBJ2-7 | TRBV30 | CAWSVPGTGSYEQYF | TGTGCCTGGAGTGTACCCGGGACAGGAAGCTACGAGCAGTACTTC
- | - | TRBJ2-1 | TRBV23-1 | CASSPAWDRSSYNEQFF | TGCGCCAGCAGTCCTGCTTGGGACCGCAGCTCCTACAATGAGCAGTTCTTC
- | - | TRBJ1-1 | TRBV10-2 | CASSDPGGGLEAFF | TGCGCCAGCAGTGACCCCGGGGGTGGACTCGAAGCTTTCTTT
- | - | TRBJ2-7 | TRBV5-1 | CASRVSPYEQYF | TGCGCCAGCAGAGTCAGTCCCTACGAGCAGTACTTC
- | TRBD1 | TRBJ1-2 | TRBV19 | CATQRVEGARGYTF | TGTGCCACCCAGAGGGTGGAGGGGGCGCGAGGCTACACCTTC
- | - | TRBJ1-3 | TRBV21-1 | CASGTGEAGNTIYF | TGTGCCAGCGGGACAGGGGAGGCTGGAAACACCATATATTTT
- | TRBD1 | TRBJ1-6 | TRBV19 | CASNPTGGNSPLHF | TGTGCCAGTAACCCGACAGGGGGAAATTCACCCCTCCACTTT
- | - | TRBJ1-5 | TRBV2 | CASSEPGRNQPQHF | TGTGCCAGCAGTGAGCCAGGTCGGAATCAGCCCCAGCATTTT